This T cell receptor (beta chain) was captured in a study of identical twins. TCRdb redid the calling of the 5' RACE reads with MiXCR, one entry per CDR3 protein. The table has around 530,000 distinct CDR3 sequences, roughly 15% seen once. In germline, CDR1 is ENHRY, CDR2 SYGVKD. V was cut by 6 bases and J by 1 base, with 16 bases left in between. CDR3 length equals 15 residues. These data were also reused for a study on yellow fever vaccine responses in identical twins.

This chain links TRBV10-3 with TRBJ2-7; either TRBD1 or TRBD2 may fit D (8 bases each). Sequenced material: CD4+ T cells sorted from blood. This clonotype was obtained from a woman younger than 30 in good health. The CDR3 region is CAISPGGDRSYEQYF. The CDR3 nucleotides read TGTGCCATCAGCCCCGGGGGGGACAGGTCCTACGAGCAGTACTTC.